The 21 T cell receptor beta chains presented below share a single source sample, sequenced in a study of cytomegalovirus exposure and HLA in healthy donors. The PCR ran on 60 Vbeta and 13 Jbeta primers. Measured with immunoSEQ multiplex PCR; TCRdb has only the in-frame clones, and not every one. The table shows about 170,000 clones, with 82% occurring only once. Sequenced sample: PBMCs. The receptors were gathered from a male donor in good health and CMV-seronegative.

The rearrangement joins TRBV11-2 to TRBJ2-7; 7 bases line up with TRBD1. Germline trimming cut 2 bases from V and 4 bases from J; bases unmatched to any gene: 5. The CDR3 consists of 14 residues. The germline V gene encodes CDR1 SGHAT and CDR2 FQNNGV. The CDR3 DNA follows: TGTGCCAGCAGCTTACGGACAGGAGTTTACGAGCAGTACTTC. It yields the protein CASSLRTGVYEQYF.

The V and J genes are TRBV4-1 and TRBJ2-2; a weak D match, TRBD2 (5 bases). CDR3 size: 18 residues. CDR1 is MGHRA and CDR2 is YSYEKL in the germline V gene. V was cut by 0 bases and J by 6 bases, with 20 bases left in between. CDR3: CASSQDPRGSQWAGELFF. CDR3 sequence (DNA): TGCGCCAGCAGCCAAGATCCTAGAGGGTCCCAGTGGGCCGGGGAGCTGTTTTTT.

The chain carries TRBV5-1 and TRBJ2-5, with a possible D match to TRBD2 (6 bases). Trimming removed 3 bases from V and 1 base from J, with 10 bases in between. There are 14 residues in the CDR3. Germline V gene lookup returns CDR1 SGHRS and CDR2 YFSETQ. CDR3 DNA: TGCGCCAGCAGCTCTACGGGGGTCCAAGAGACCCAGTACTTC. Translating gives CASSSTGVQETQYF. The variable domain in full, with the rest retrieved from reference TRBV5-1 and TRBJ2-5, is KAGVTQTPRYLIKTRGQQVTLSCSPISGHRSVSWYQQTPGQGLQFLFEYFSETQRNKGNFPGRFSGRQFSNSRSEMNVSTLELGDSALYLCASSSTGVQETQYFGPGTRLLVL.

The CDR3 reads CASSETGVGGYTF. CDR3 bases: TGCGCCAGCAGTGAGACAGGGGTTGGTGGCTACACCTTC. This rearrangement joins TRBV10-1 to TRBJ1-2; 7 nucleotides line up with TRBD1. The J segment lost 7 bases and the V segment lost 2 bases, leaving 4 bases of the junction unmatched. Germline values: CDR1 WNHNN, CDR2 SYGVQD (reference sequence). The CDR3 covers 13 residues.

The chain couples TRBV18 to TRBJ1-2; possibly TRBD1 for D (6 bases). Germline CDR1 is KGHSH and CDR2 is LQKENI. V lost 4 bases, J lost 4 bases, and 10 bases lay in between. The CDR3 spans 13 residues. DNA of the CDR3: TGTGCCAGCTCACAGGGGGGGCCCTATGGCTACACCTTC. It is translated as CASSQGGPYGYTF.

This clone was detected only a few times. This chain uses TRBV9 with TRBJ2-2; D not resolved. This CDR3 has 19 amino acids. V was shortened by 0 bases and J by 5 bases, with 23 bases between the two germline ends. Germline-derived CDR1 and CDR2 are SGDLS and YYNGEE. CDR3 sequence reads: CASSVATSVPRARTGELFF. CDR3 nucleotide sequence: TGTGCCAGCAGCGTAGCTACATCTGTCCCCCGAGCTAGGACCGGGGAGCTGTTTTTT. Combining the CDR3 with reference TRBV9 and TRBJ2-2 gives the whole variable domain DSGVTQTPKHLITATGQRVTLRCSPRSGDLSVYWYQQSLDQGLQFLIQYYNGEERAKGNILERFSAQQFPDLHSELNLSSLELGDSALYFCASSVATSVPRARTGELFFGEGSRLTVL.

This chain joins TRBV7-9 and TRBJ1-2; 7 bases align to TRBD1. This CDR3 is 14 amino acids long. Germline V gene sequence: CDR1 SEHNR, CDR2 FQNEAQ (reference sequence). The V gene end was trimmed by 5 bases and the J gene end by 4 bases; junction bases not matched to a gene: 7. In DNA, the CDR3 is TGTGCCAGCAGCCCCGAGGAGGGGGCCTATGGCTACACCTTC. Its protein is CASSPEEGAYGYTF.

This chain connects TRBV14 to TRBJ1-2; D gene unclear. V was trimmed by 4 bases and J by 7 bases, leaving 16 bases between them. In germline, CDR1 is SGHDN, CDR2 FVKESK. The CDR3 spans 14 residues. The CDR3 DNA reads TGTGCCAGCAGCCTGACGGCAGCGGGTCGTGGCTACACCTTC. Its translation: CASSLTAAGRGYTF.

Worth noting for this clone: One end of the junction varies from germline; a read error may be responsible. J is TRBJ1-5 and V is TRBV5-6, with no clear D. From germline, CDR1 is SGHDT and CDR2 YYEEEE. There are 15 residues in the CDR3. The CDR3 DNA sequence: TGTTCCAGCAGCATAGGCCAGGCTCGCAATCAGCCCCAGCATTTT. As protein: CSSSIGQARNQPQHF.

The J gene is TRBJ1-5, the V gene TRBV6-1, with D unresolved. V lost 3 bases, J lost 5 bases, and 5 bases lay in between. This CDR3 spans 12 amino acids. Germline lookup yields CDR1 MNHNS and CDR2 SASEGT. CDR3 DNA sequence: TGTGCCAGCAGTGAGTGGCATCAGCCCCAGCATTTT. It translates to CASSEWHQPQHF.

This clone was detected a few times. The chain joins TRBV4-1 to TRBJ2-3, with D unclear. V lost 0 bases to trimming and J lost 4 bases, with 11 bases between them. The germline gives CDR1 MGHRA, CDR2 YSYEKL. The CDR3 totals 15 residues. The CDR3 nucleotides are TGCGCCAGCAGCCAAGATATGGGCGTCTCAGATACGCAGTATTTT. Amino acid sequence: CASSQDMGVSDTQYF.

The chain employs TRBV28 and TRBJ2-7, with 9 bases aligning to TRBD2. V trimming: 6 bases; J trimming: 4 bases; junction bases outside the gene matches: 10. Germline assignment: CDR1 MDHEN and CDR2 SYDVKM. This CDR3 spans 15 amino acids. CDR3 residues: CASSVQTSGLYEQYF. The CDR3 DNA is TGTGCCAGCAGCGTACAGACTAGCGGCTTATACGAGCAGTACTTC. The full variable domain, with the rest looked up from reference TRBV28 and TRBJ2-7, is DVKVTQSSRYLVKRTGEKVFLECVQDMDHENMFWYRQDPGLGLRLIYFSYDVKMKEKGDIPEGYSVSREKKERFSLILESASTNQTSMYLCASSVQTSGLYEQYFGPGTRLTVT.

This clone has more than one count but fewer than ten. The V gene is TRBV19, the J gene TRBJ2-2, with TRBD2 identical over 10 bases. This CDR3 region has 15 residues. Germline trimming cut 4 bases from V and 5 bases from J; bases unmatched to any gene: 4. Per the germline V gene, CDR1 is LNHDA and CDR2 is SQIVND (reference sequence). The CDR3 DNA follows: TGTGCCAGTAGTAACTTAGCGGGAGGAACCGGGGAGCTGTTTTTT. It translates to CASSNLAGGTGELFF.

This chain connects TRBV28 to TRBJ1-2, with TRBD1 matching over 10 bases. In germline, CDR1 is MDHEN, CDR2 SYDVKM. This CDR3 is 16 amino acids long. The trim removed 3 bases at V and 4 bases at J, leaving 8 bases unmatched. The CDR3 nucleotides read TGTGCCAGCAGTTTGGGTGGACAGGGGGGAAGCTATGGCTACACCTTC. It is translated as CASSLGGQGGSYGYTF.

The chain carries TRBV10-2 and TRBJ1-5; no definite D call. V gave up 10 bases and J gave up 2 bases, with 15 bases separating them. Germline assignment: CDR1 WSHSY and CDR2 SAAADI. The CDR3 runs to 14 residues. The CDR3 region has the DNA TGCGCCACCACCTCGTCCGGGGGCAATCAGCCCCAGCATTTT. Translating gives CATTSSGGNQPQHF.

V is TRBV18 and J is TRBJ2-1, with D perhaps matching TRBD1 (6 bases). Germline V lookup: CDR1 KGHSH, CDR2 LQKENI. This CDR3 comprises 13 residues. Deletions cut 4 bases from V and 9 bases from J, with 13 bases between. CDR3 DNA sequence: TGTGCCAGCTCACAACAGGGTTCCACTGAGCAGTTCTTC. Translated, it gives CASSQQGSTEQFF.

The chain has TRBV5-6 and TRBJ2-1; possible D gene TRBD1, 6 bases. Germline V lookup: CDR1 SGHDT, CDR2 YYEEEE. The CDR3 has 14 residues. V lost 0 bases and J lost 3, with 7 bases in between. The CDR3 here is CASSLGQVYNEQFF. CDR3 coding DNA: TGTGCCAGCAGCTTGGGACAGGTCTACAATGAGCAGTTCTTC.

The CDR3 region has the DNA TGCAGCGCCGCGGACACTCACACTGAAGCTTTCTTT. Protein product: CSAADTHTEAFF. The V gene is TRBV29-1, the J gene TRBJ1-1; TRBD1 is a possible D gene (5 bases). The V gene's germline CDR1 is SQVTM and CDR2 ANQGSEA. The V gene lost 7 bases and the J gene lost 3 bases, with 12 bases spanning the gap. The CDR3 has 12 residues.

The V call is TRBV15, the J call TRBJ1-4; D is unclear. The germline V gene encodes CDR1 LNHNV and CDR2 YYDKDF (reference sequence). The CDR3 extends over 16 amino acids. V lost 1 base to trimming and J lost 0 bases, with 9 bases between them. The CDR3 region has the DNA TGTGCCACCAGCAGAGGAGTCGCTGCAACTAATGAAAAACTGTTTTTT. It yields the protein CATSRGVAATNEKLFF.

V gene TRBV21-1 combines with J gene TRBJ1-3; the table assigns TRBD1, which was not confirmed against the DNA. TRBV21-1 is an annotated pseudogene. This CDR3 region has 20 residues. The DNA of the CDR3 is TGTGCCAGCAGCTTAGCCCAGGCAGGGGTTCTCCCTAGCTCTGGAAACACCATATATTTT. It encodes CASSLAQAGVLPSSGNTIYF.

V gene TRBV30 combines with J gene TRBJ1-6; 7 nucleotides match TRBD1. The germline gives CDR1 GTSNPN, CDR2 SVGIG (reference sequence). The CDR3 is 14 residues long. Losses at the gene ends were 0 bases for V and 9 bases for J; bases not matched to a gene: 5. The CDR3 nucleotides read TGTGCCTGGAGTGTACCGGGACAGCTTTCACCCCTCCACTTT. This translates into CAWSVPGQLSPLHF.